This T cell receptor beta chain is drawn from a study of blood T cell repertoires in COVID-19. Study background: T cells, B-cell-depleted T cells, or PBMCs supplied cDNA or gDNA.

Here immunoSEQ multiplex PCR was the method, and the copy in TCRdb shows in-frame clones only, minus some. The profile covers some 200,000 clones, with about 90% appearing a single time and approximately 1.2% taken by the ten largest. Trimming cost V 0 bases and J 4 bases; bases outside gene matches: 12. The CDR3 has 19 residues. The receptor was derived from a young man with acute or convalescent COVID-19. Sequencing was performed on peripheral blood. The J gene is TRBJ2-1, the V gene TRBV5-3, with TRBD1 matching 11 bases. TRBV5-3 is reported as an ORF; its role is uncertain. CDR3 residues: CARSLEIRRGTGGYNEQFF. In DNA form, the CDR3 reads TGTGCCAGAAGCTTGGAGATCCGCCGTGGGACAGGGGGATACAATGAGCAGTTCTTC.